This TCR beta chain was recovered during a study of shared clonotypes between healthy human individuals. Across the study: Ranging from 18 to 49 in age, donors were a couple of women and a few men.

The CDR3 spans 16 residues. Germline V CDR1 and CDR2: SGHAT, FQNNGV. The V and J ends lost 7 bases and 4 bases respectively, with 22 bases between them. Assay: immunoSEQ multiplex PCR; the TCRdb copy retains only in-frame clones and omits some. Of roughly 760,000 clones in the sample, about 74% are singletons; the top ten hold approximately 1.6%. The TCR sequence derives from a woman aged 25 to 45 in good health. The rearrangement uses TRBV11-2 and TRBJ1-1, with no clear D. Sequencing was performed on memory CD4+ T cells sorted from blood. Noted subset: CD45RA-negative fraction. Here the CDR3 reads CASTKLRSGPSTEAFF. The CDR3 DNA follows: TGTGCCAGCACCAAGCTTAGGTCCGGGCCGAGCACTGAAGCTTTCTTT.